This TCR beta chain was captured by sequencing in a study of regulatory T cells in long-lasting Graves disease. This clonotype was recorded at least ten times. Both iRepertoire HTBI primers and Arm-PCR of CDR3 regions were used to build the TCR beta libraries. TCRdb used MiXCR to reprocess the multiplex PCR reads, holding one entry per CDR3 protein. The sample holds a few hundred thousand distinct CDR3 sequences, approximately 23% seen once. Time point meaning: persistent/refractory GD, antithyroid drugs over 5 years with positive TRAb. Construction of the TCR library relied on RNA isolated from PBMCs. The source material was peripheral blood mononuclear cells (PBMCs), sampled when the disease was refractory, from a patient treated with antithyroid drugs. This sequence was found in a female donor with Graves disease.

CDR3 coding DNA: TGTGCCAGCAGTTTCAGAACTGAAGCTTTCTTT. Protein product: CASSFRTEAFF. The rearrangement joins TRBV12-3 or TRBV12-4 to TRBJ1-1, with D unresolved. V dropped 3 bases and J dropped 5 bases, with 4 bases sitting between them. This CDR3 is 11 amino acids long.